This TCR beta chain was recovered during a study of T cells in Graves' hyperthyroidism and ophthalmopathy. Concerning this clonotype: The antigen is undetermined.

The TCR beta CDR3 regions underwent amplification using RNA transcripts as the source. First-round RT-PCR of the TCR CDR3 relied on the HTBI primer set. From the multiplex PCR reads, TCRdb called clonotypes with MiXCR, one entry per CDR3 protein. The sample carries 330,000 or so distinct CDR3 sequences, less than 20% recorded once. General study points: A model using 13 V-J features told ophthalmopathy apart from stable hyperthyroidism.

The TCR sequence derives from a man aged 50 to 60 with Graves' ophthalmopathy. The sample consisted of blood.

The CDR3 loop reads CASSSPGAKDEQYF. Written as DNA, the CDR3 is TGTGCCAGCAGCTCCCCCGGGGCCAAGGACGAGCAGTACTTC. The V gene is TRBV9, the J gene TRBJ2-7; TRBD1 or TRBD2 may be the D gene (5 bases each). This CDR3 contains 14 residues. Germline CDR1 is SGDLS and CDR2 is YYNGEE. V dropped 4 bases and J dropped 5 bases, with 16 bases sitting between them.